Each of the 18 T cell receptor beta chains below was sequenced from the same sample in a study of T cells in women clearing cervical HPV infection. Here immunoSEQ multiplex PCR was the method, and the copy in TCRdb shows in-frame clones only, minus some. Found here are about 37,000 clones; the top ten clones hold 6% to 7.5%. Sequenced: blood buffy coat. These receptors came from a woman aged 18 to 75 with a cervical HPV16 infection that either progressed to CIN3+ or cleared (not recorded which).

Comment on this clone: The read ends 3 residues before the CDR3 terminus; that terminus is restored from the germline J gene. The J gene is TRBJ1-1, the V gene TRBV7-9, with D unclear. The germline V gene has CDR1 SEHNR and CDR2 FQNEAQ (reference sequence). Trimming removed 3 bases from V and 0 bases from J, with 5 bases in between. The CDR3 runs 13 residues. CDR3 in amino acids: CASSFRLNTEAFF. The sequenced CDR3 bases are TGTGCCAGCAGCTTCAGGTTGAACACTGAA.

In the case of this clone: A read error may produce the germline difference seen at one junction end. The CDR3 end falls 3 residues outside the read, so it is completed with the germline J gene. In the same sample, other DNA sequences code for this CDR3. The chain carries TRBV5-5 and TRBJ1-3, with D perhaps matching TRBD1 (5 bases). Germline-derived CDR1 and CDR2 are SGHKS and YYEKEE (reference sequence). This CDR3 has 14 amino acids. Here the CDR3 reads CASSFRTSGNTIYF. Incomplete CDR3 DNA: TGTGCCAGCAGTTTCCGGACATCTGGAAACACA. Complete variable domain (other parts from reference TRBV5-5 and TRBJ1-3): DAGVTQSPTHLIKTRGQQVTLRCSPISGHKSVSWYQQVLGQGPQFIFQYYEKEERGRGNFPDRFSARQFPNYSSELNVNALLLGDSALYLCASSFRTSGNTIYFGEGSWLTVV.

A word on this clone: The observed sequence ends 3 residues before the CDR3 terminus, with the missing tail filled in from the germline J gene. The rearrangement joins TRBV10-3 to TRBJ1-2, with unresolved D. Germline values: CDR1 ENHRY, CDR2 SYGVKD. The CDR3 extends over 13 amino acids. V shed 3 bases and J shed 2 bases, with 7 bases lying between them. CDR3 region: CAISEAQNYGYTF. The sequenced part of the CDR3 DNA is TGTGCCATCAGTGAAGCACAGAACTATGGC.

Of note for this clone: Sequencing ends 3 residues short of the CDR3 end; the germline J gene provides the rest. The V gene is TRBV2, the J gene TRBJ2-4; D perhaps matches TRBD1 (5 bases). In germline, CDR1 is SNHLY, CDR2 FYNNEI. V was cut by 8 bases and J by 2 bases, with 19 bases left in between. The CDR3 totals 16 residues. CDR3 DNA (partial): TGTGCCAGCGGGGCGCAGGACACTGGATCCAAAAACATT. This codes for CASGAQDTGSKNI. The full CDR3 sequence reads CASGAQDTGSKNIQYF.

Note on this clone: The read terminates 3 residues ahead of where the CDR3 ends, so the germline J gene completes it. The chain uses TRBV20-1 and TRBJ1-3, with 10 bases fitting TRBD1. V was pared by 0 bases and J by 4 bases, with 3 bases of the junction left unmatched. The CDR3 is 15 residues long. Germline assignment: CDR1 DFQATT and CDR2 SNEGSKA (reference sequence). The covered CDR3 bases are TGCAGTGCTAGAGATGGACAGGGGGTCGGAAACACC. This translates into CSARDGQGVGNT. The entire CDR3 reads CSARDGQGVGNTIYF.

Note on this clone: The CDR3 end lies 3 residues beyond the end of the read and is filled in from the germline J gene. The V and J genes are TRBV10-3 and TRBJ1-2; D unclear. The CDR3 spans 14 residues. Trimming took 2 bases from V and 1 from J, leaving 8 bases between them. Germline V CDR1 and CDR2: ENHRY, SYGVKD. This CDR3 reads CAISEIGSNYGYTF. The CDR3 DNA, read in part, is TGTGCCATCAGTGAGATTGGCAGTAACTATGGC.

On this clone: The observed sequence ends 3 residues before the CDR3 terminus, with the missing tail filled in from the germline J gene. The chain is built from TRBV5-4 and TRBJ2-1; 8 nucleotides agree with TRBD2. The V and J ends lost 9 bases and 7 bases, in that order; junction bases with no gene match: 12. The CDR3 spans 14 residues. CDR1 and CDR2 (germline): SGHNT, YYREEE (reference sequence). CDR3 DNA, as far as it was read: TGTGCCATTCCGATGCGGGGGGACCCTAATGAG. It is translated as CAIPMRGDPNE. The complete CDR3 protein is CAIPMRGDPNEQFF.

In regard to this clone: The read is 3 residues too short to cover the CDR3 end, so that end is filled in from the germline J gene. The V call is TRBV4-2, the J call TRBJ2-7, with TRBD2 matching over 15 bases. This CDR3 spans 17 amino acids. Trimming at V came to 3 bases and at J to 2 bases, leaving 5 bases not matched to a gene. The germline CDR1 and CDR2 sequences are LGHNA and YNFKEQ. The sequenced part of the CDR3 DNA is TGTGCCAGCAGCCAGGGACTAGCGGGAGGCCTTACCTACGAG. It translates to CASSQGLAGGLTYE. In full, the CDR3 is CASSQGLAGGLTYEQYF.

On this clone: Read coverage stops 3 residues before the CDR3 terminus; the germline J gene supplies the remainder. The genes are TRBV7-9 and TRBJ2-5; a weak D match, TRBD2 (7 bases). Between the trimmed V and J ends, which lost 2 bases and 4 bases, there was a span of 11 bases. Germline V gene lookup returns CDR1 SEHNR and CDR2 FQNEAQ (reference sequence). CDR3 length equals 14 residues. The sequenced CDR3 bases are TGTGCCAGCAGCTTATCGGGGGGCTCAGAGACC. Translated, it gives CASSLSGGSET. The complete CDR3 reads CASSLSGGSETQYF.

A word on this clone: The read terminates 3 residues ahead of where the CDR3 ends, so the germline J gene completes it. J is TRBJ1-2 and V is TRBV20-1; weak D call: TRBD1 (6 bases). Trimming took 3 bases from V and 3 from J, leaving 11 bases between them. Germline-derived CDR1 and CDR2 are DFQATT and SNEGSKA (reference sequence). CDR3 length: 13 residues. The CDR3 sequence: CSASSRGDYGYTF. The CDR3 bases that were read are TGCAGTGCTAGTTCCAGGGGCGACTATGGC.

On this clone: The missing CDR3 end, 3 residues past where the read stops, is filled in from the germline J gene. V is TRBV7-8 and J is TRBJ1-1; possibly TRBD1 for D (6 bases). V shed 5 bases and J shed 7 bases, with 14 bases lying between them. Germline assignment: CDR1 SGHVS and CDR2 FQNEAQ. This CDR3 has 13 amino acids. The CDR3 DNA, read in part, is TGTGCCAGCAGCCGAGAGCAGGGGATTGAA. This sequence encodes CASSREQGIE. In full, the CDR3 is CASSREQGIEAFF.

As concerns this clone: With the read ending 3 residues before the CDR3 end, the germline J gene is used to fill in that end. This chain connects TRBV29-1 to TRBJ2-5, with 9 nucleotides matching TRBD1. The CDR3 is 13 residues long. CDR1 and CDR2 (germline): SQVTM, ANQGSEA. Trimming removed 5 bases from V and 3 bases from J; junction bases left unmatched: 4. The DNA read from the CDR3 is TGCAGCGTTCGTGGGACAGGGAAAGAGACC. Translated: CSVRGTGKET. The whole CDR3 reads CSVRGTGKETQYF.

CDR3 residues: CASSRGLAGFYEQYF. The sequenced part of the CDR3 DNA is TGTGCCAGCAGCCGCGGACTAGCGGGCTTCTACGAG. The V and J genes are TRBV7-7 and TRBJ2-7; 11 nucleotides match TRBD2. The missing CDR3 end, 3 residues past where the read stops, is filled in from the germline J gene. V was clipped by 5 bases and J by 3 bases; unmatched bases: 6. Germline loops: CDR1 SSHAT, CDR2 FNYEAQ (reference sequence). This CDR3 contains 15 residues.

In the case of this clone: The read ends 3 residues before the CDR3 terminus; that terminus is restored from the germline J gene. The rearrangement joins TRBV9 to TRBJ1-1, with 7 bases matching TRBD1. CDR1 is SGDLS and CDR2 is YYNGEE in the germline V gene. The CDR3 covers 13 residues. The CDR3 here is CASSVEQGSTAFF. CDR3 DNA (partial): TGTGCCAGCAGCGTAGAACAGGGGAGTACA.

Partial CDR3 DNA: TGTGCCAGTAGTGGTGGGACAGGCCGTGGTTCACCC. Translated: CASSGGTGRGSP. The complete CDR3 protein is CASSGGTGRGSPLHF. The rearrangement uses TRBV19 and TRBJ1-6, with 8 nucleotides matching TRBD1. The observed sequence ends 3 residues before the CDR3 terminus, with the missing tail filled in from the germline J gene. CDR3 size: 15 residues. Per the germline V gene, CDR1 is LNHDA and CDR2 is SQIVND (reference sequence). V lost 5 bases and J lost 9; bases outside the gene matches: 9.

CDR3 DNA (partial): TGCAGTGCTAGATTGGGACAGGGGGAGGATACG. It is translated as CSARLGQGEDT. The entire CDR3 protein reads CSARLGQGEDTQYF. The rearrangement links TRBV20-1 to TRBJ2-3, with 11 positions matching TRBD1. The read stops 3 residues short of the end of the CDR3; the missing end is completed from the germline J gene. V shed 2 bases, J shed 6 bases, and the junction held 4 bases outside the gene matches. Germline V gene data show CDR1 as DFQATT and CDR2 as SNEGSKA (reference sequence). The CDR3 totals 14 residues.

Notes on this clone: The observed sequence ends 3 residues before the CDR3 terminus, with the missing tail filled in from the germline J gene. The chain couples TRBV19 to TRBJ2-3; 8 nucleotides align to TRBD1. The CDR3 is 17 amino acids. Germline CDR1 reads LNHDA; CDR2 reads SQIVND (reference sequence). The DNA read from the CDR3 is TGTGCCAGTAGTATTACAGGGGGATTGCCCAGCAATCAGCCG. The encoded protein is CASSITGGLPSNQP. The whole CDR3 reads CASSITGGLPSNQPQYF.

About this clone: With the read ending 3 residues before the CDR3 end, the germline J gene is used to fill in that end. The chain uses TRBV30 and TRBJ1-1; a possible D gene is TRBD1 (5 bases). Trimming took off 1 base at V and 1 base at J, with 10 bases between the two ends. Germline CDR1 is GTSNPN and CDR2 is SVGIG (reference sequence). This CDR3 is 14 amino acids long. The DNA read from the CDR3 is TGTGCCTGGAGTGACAGGACCAGGAACACTGAA. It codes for CAWSDRTRNTE. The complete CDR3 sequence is CAWSDRTRNTEAFF.